The 8 T cell receptor beta chains below were found in one sample sequenced in a study of blood T cells in healthy people across ages. A J-beta primer mix and a sample-barcoded 5' primer were used in a second PCR of roughly 7 to 12 cycles. MiXCR, run by TCRdb on the 5' RACE reads, gives a single entry per CDR3 protein. Of about 1.8 million distinct CDR3 sequences in the sample, around 48% were seen once. The specimen was blood. The receptor set was obtained from a woman in her forties in good health.

A single count supports this clonotype. The rearrangement joins TRBV27 to TRBJ1-5; 7 nucleotides line up with TRBD1. Trimming cost V 8 bases and J 2 bases; bases outside gene matches: 9. CDR1 and CDR2 from the germline V gene are MNHEY and SMNVEV (reference sequence). The CDR3 runs to 15 residues. The CDR3 loop reads CASAGGGSGNQPQHF. The CDR3 DNA reads TGTGCCAGCGCAGGGGGAGGATCTGGCAATCAGCCCCAGCATTTT.

The rearrangement uses TRBV9 and TRBJ2-7, with no clear D. CDR3 length: 15 residues. V shed 2 bases and J shed 7 bases, with 19 bases lying between them. In germline, CDR1 is SGDLS, CDR2 YYNGEE. The CDR3 sequence is CASSVSAGTYNEQYF. CDR3 in DNA: TGTGCCAGCAGCGTTTCGGCAGGTACCTACAATGAGCAGTACTTC.

This clonotype was seen only a few times. V and J are TRBV12-3 or TRBV12-4 and TRBJ1-2; no clear D. V dropped 11 bases and J dropped 2 bases, with 18 bases sitting between them. This CDR3 comprises 14 residues. CDR3 region: CAAASLAGNYGYTF. CDR3 DNA: TGTGCCGCCGCCAGTCTCGCGGGGAACTATGGCTACACCTTC.

The genes are TRBV27 and TRBJ2-3; perhaps TRBD2 as D (6 bases). The CDR3 consists of 17 residues. Trimming stripped 6 bases from V and 4 bases from J, with 23 bases between. In germline, CDR1 is MNHEY, CDR2 SMNVEV (reference sequence). Written as DNA, the CDR3 is TGTGCCAGCAGCCTCACCGGGGGTCAACTTTGGGCAGATACGCAGTATTTT. Its translation: CASSLTGGQLWADTQYF.

The table lists this clonotype with a few counts. The chain combines TRBV20-1 with TRBJ1-2; D might be TRBD1 (5 bases). CDR3 size: 13 residues. Trimming pared 1 base from V and 4 bases from J, leaving 10 bases between. CDR1 and CDR2 from the germline V gene are DFQATT and SNEGSKA (reference sequence). The CDR3 DNA is TGCAGTGCTAGAGGGGCAGGGTCCTATGGCTACACCTTC. It specifies CSARGAGSYGYTF.

This clonotype was counted many times. The gene calls are TRBV29-1 and TRBJ2-5; D is unresolved. Germline V lookup: CDR1 SQVTM, CDR2 ANQGSEA. This CDR3 is built from 14 residues. V was trimmed by 3 bases and J by 4 bases, leaving 15 bases between them. Written as DNA, the CDR3 is TGCAGCGTTGACATAAGGCCCCGTGGAGAGACCCAGTACTTC. The encoded protein is CSVDIRPRGETQYF. Complete variable domain (other parts from reference TRBV29-1 and TRBJ2-5): SAVISQKPSRDICQRGTSLTIQCQVDSQVTMMFWYRQQPGQSLTLIATANQGSEATYESGFVIDKFPISRPNLTFSTLTVSNMSPEDSSIYLCSVDIRPRGETQYFGPGTRLLVL.

Only a few counts were recorded for this clonotype. The chain combines TRBV28 with TRBJ2-6; the match to TRBD1 covers 8 bases. V was clipped by 4 bases and J by 0 bases; unmatched bases: 5. The CDR3 length is 17 residues. Germline CDR1 MDHEN, CDR2 SYDVKM. The DNA for the CDR3 is TGTGCCAGCAGTTACATTACAGGGGGCTCTGGGGCCAACGTCCTGACTTTC. Its translation is CASSYITGGSGANVLTF.

Only one count was recorded for this clonotype. The V call is TRBV2, the J call TRBJ2-1; D is undetermined. In germline, CDR1 is SNHLY, CDR2 FYNNEI. V lost 6 bases and J 6 bases, leaving 15 bases between the germline ends. This CDR3 region has 14 residues. This chain's CDR3 is CASRATWGPNEQFF. The CDR3 DNA sequence: TGTGCCAGCAGGGCAACGTGGGGTCCCAATGAGCAGTTCTTC.